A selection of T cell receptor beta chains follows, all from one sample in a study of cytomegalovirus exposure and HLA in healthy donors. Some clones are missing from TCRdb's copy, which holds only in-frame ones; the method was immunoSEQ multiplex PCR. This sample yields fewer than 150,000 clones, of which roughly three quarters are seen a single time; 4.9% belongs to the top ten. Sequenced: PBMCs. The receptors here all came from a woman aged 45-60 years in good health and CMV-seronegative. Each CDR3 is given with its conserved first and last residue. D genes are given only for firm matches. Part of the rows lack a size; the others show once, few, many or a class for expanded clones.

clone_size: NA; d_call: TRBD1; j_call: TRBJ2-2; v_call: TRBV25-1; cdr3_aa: CASSETGGFTGELFF; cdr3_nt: TGTGCCAGCAGTGAAACAGGGGGATTTACCGGGGAGCTGTTTTTT
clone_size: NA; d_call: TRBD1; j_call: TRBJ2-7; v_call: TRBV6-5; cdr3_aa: CASSPGQGAVYEQYF; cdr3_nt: TGTGCCAGCAGCCCAGGACAGGGGGCTGTCTACGAGCAGTACTTC
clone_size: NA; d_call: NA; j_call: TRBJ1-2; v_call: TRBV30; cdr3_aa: CAWSVSGANYGYTF; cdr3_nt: TGTGCCTGGAGTGTTTCAGGGGCAAACTATGGCTACACCTTC
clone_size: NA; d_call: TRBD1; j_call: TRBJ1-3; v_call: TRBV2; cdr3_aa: CASRLQGGASGNTIYF; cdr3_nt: TGTGCCAGCAGGCTCCAGGGGGGCGCCTCTGGAAACACCATATATTTT
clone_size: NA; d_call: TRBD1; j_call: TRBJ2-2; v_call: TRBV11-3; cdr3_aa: CASSPRQGHTGELFF; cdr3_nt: TGTGCCAGCAGCCCCCGACAGGGCCACACCGGGGAGCTGTTTTTT
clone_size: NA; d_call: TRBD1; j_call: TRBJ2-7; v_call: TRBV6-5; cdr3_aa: CASSWGQRHYEQYF; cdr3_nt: TGTGCCAGCAGTTGGGGACAGAGACACTACGAGCAGTACTTC
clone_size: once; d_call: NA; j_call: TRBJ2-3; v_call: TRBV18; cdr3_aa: CASSPPAGPDTDTQYF; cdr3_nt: TGTGCCAGCTCACCACCGGCGGGGCCAGACACAGATACGCAGTATTTT
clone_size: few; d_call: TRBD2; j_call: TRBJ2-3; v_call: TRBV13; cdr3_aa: CASSFLAGGQRSTDTQYF; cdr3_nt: TGTGCCAGCAGCTTCTTAGCGGGGGGGCAACGGAGCACAGATACGCAGTATTTT
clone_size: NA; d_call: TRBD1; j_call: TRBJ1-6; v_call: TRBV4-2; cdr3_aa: CASSQDLYRGNSPLHF; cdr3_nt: TGTGCCAGCAGCCAAGATTTGTACAGGGGCAATTCACCCCTCCACTTT
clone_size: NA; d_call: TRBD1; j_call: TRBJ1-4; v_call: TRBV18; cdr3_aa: CASSPGQGGEKLFF; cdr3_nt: TGTGCCAGCTCCCCGGGACAGGGGGGAGAAAAACTGTTTTTT
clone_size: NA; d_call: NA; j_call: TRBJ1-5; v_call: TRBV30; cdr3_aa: CAWSTGSLNSNQPQHF; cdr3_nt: TGTGCCTGGAGTACAGGGTCCCTAAATAGCAATCAGCCCCAGCATTTT
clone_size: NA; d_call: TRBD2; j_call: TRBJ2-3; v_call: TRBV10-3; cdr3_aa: CAISESGVAGAGLDTQYF; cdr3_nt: TGTGCCATCAGTGAGTCTGGAGTAGCGGGGGCGGGGTTAGATACGCAGTATTTT
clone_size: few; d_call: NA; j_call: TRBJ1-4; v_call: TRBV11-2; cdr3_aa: CASSSSDSATNEKLFF; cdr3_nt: TGTGCCAGCAGCTCCTCAGACAGCGCAACTAATGAAAAACTGTTTTTT
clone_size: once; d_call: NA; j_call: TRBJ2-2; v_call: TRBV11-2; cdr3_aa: CASSLSPAGELFF; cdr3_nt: TGTGCCAGCAGCTTAAGCCCTGCCGGGGAGCTGTTTTTT
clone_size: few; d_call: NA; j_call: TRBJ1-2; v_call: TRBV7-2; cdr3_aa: CASSLVAGAKDYGYTF; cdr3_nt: TGTGCCAGCAGCTTAGTAGCGGGGGCAAAGGACTATGGCTACACCTTC
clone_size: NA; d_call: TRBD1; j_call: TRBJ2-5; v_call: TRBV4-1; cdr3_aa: CASSQGQGTETQYF; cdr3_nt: TGCGCCAGCAGCCAAGGACAGGGAACGGAGACCCAGTACTTC
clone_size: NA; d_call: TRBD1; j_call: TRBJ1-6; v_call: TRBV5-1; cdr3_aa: CASSLADRGAYNSPLHF; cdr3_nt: TGCGCCAGCAGCTTGGCAGACAGGGGCGCCTATAATTCACCCCTCCACTTT
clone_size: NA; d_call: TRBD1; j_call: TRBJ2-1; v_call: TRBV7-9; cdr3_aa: CASSSRDLTGGVF; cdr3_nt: TGTGCCAGCAGCTCGCGGGACCTAACAGGGGGCGTCTTC
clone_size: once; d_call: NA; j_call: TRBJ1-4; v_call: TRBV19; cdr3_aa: CASSFQAANEKLFF; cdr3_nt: TGTGCCAGTAGTTTCCAAGCGGCTAATGAAAAACTGTTTTTT
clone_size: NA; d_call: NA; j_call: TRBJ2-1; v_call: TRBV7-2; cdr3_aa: CASSLASGPAYNEQFF; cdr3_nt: TGTGCCAGCAGCTTAGCTAGCGGTCCCGCCTACAATGAGCAGTTCTTC
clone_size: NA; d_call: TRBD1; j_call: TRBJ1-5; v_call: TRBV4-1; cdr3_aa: CASSQEDRGDQPQHF; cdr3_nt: TGCGCCAGCAGCCAAGAGGACAGGGGAGATCAGCCCCAGCATTTT
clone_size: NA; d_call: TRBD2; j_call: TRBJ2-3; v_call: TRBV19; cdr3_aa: CASSFNGGADTDTQYF; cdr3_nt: TGTGCCAGTAGTTTCAACGGGGGGGCCGACACAGATACGCAGTATTTT
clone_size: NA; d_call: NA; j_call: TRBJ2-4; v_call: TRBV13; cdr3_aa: CASSWGGGGPQRDIQYF; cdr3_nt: TGTGCCAGCAGCTGGGGAGGGGGGGGGCCTCAGCGGGACATTCAGTACTTC
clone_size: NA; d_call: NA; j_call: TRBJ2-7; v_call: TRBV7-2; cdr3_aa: CASSLTSYEQYF; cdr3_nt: TGTGCCAGCAGCCTGACTAGCTACGAGCAGTACTTC
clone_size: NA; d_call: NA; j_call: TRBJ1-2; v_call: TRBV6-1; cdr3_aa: CASSAGMHYGYTF; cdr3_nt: TGTGCCAGCAGCGCAGGGATGCACTATGGCTACACCTTC
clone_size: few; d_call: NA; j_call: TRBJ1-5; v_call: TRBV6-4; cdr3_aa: CASSEWALSKPQHF; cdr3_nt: TGTGCCAGCAGTGAATGGGCCTTGTCTAAGCCCCAGCATTTT
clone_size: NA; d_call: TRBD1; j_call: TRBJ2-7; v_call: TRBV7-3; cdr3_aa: CASSLDAGGYEQYF; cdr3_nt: TGTGCCAGCAGCTTAGATGCAGGGGGCTACGAGCAGTACTTC
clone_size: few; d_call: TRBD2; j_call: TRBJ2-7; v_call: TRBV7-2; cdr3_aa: CASSLGASGGATAYEQYF; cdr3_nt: TGTGCCAGCAGCCTAGGAGCTAGCGGGGGGGCCACGGCCTACGAGCAGTACTTC
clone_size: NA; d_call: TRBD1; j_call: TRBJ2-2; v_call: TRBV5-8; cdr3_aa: CASSLGQGPGELFF; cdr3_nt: TGTGCCAGCAGCTTAGGACAGGGGCCCGGGGAGCTGTTTTTT
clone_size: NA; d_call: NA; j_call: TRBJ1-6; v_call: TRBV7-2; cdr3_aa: CASSSLGGSSPLHF; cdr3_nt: TGTGCCAGCAGCTCTCTAGGGGGTAGTTCACCCCTCCACTTT
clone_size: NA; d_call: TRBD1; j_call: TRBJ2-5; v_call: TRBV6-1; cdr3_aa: CASKGQKETQYF; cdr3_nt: TGTGCCAGCAAGGGACAGAAAGAGACCCAGTACTTC
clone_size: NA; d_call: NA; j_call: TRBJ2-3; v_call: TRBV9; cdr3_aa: CASSYSTSTDTQYF; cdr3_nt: TGTGCCAGCAGCTATTCCACTAGCACAGATACGCAGTATTTT
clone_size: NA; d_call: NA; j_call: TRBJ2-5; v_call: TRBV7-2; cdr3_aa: CASSLGHQQETQYF; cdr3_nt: TGTGCCAGCAGCCTGGGACACCAACAAGAGACCCAGTACTTC
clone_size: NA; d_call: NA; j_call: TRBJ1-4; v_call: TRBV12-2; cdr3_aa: CASRLTTNEKLFF; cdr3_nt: TGTGCAAGTCGCCTAACAACTAATGAAAAACTGTTTTTT